The 9 T cell receptor beta chains below come from one sample, sequenced in a study of CD8 T cells in ankylosing spondylitis. TCRdb itself ran the 5' RACE reads through MiXCR, one entry per CDR3 protein. The data show 200,000 to 300,000 distinct CDR3 sequences, with approximately 8.4% seen just once and more than 4.5% held by the top ten. Material: blood, either unsorted or a sorted T cell fraction (not recorded which). These receptors all come from a female donor with ankylosing spondylitis or in good health (not recorded which).

This clonotype was seen ten or more times. The chain has TRBV20-1 and TRBJ2-7; D is possibly TRBD1 or TRBD2 (5 bases each). CDR3 length: 12 residues. Germline-derived CDR1 and CDR2 are DFQATT and SNEGSKA (reference sequence). V was shortened by 5 bases and J by 4 bases, with 12 bases between the two germline ends. The CDR3 coding sequence is TGCAGTGCTCCCCTGGGGGAGTACGAGCAGTACTTC. This codes for CSAPLGEYEQYF.

The sample holds many counts of this clonotype. The V and J genes are TRBV29-1 and TRBJ2-5; no clear D. The CDR3 length is 14 residues. Trimming took 3 bases from V and 1 from J, leaving 12 bases between them. Germline V gives CDR1 SQVTM, CDR2 ANQGSEA. The CDR3 DNA sequence: TGCAGCGTTGACGAGCTAATGGCCCAAGAGACCCAGTACTTC. Its translation: CSVDELMAQETQYF.

This clonotype was recorded at least ten times. The chain recombines TRBV9 with TRBJ2-7; no reliable D call. V lost 4 bases, J lost 3 bases, and 17 bases lay in between. CDR1 and CDR2 (germline): SGDLS, YYNGEE. This CDR3 has 15 amino acids. CDR3 amino acids: CASSLGRSEHYEQYF. The CDR3 region has the DNA TGTGCCAGCAGCCTAGGGCGGAGCGAACACTACGAGCAGTACTTC.

There are many counts of this clonotype. V gene TRBV20-1 combines with J gene TRBJ2-5, with 12 bases that match TRBD2. The CDR3 has 14 residues. V was clipped by 6 bases and J by 5 bases; unmatched bases: 7. Per germline, CDR1 DFQATT and CDR2 SNEGSKA (reference sequence). The CDR3: CSASGGTSGETQYF. The DNA for the CDR3 is TGCAGTGCGTCGGGCGGGACTAGCGGGGAGACCCAGTACTTC.

This clonotype was detected many times. The V and J genes are TRBV20-1 and TRBJ2-1; D is uncertain. In germline, CDR1 is DFQATT, CDR2 SNEGSKA (reference sequence). Between the trimmed V and J ends, which lost 1 base and 3 bases, there was a span of 4 bases. CDR3 length: 12 residues. DNA for the CDR3: TGCAGTGCTAGAGCCCGCTACAATGAGCAGTTCTTC. Its translation is CSARARYNEQFF.

At least ten counts were recorded for this clonotype. CDR3 in DNA: TGCAGTGCCGACAGTGACTATGGCTACACCTTC. Translation: CSADSDYGYTF. V and J are TRBV20-1 and TRBJ1-2, with a weak D call TRBD1 (5 bases). CDR1 and CDR2 from the germline V gene are DFQATT and SNEGSKA (reference sequence). The CDR3 covers 11 residues. The germline V and J ends were trimmed by 6 bases and 3 bases, with 8 bases remaining between them.

This clonotype was picked up many times. J is TRBJ1-5 and V is TRBV12-3 or TRBV12-4; D uncertain. The CDR3 length is 13 residues. V lost 0 bases and J 9 bases, leaving 9 bases between the germline ends. As DNA, the CDR3 is TGTGCCAGCAGTTTAGCGCAGGATCTGCCCCAGCATTTT. This translates into CASSLAQDLPQHF.

The rearrangement links TRBV11-1 to TRBJ2-1, with TRBD2 matching 11 bases. The germline gives CDR1 SGHAT, CDR2 FQDESV (reference sequence). With V trimmed by 5 bases and J by 9 bases, 6 bases remained unmatched. The CDR3 length is 14 residues. The CDR3 DNA follows: TGTGCCAGCAGCCGTAGCGGGAGGGCAAGTGAGCAGTTCTTC. Amino acids: CASSRSGRASEQFF.

This clonotype came up many times. The chain has TRBV20-1 and TRBJ2-1; tentatively, D is TRBD2 (5 bases). The V and J ends lost 1 base and 6 bases respectively, with 13 bases between them. Looked up from germline, CDR1 is DFQATT and CDR2 is SNEGSKA (reference sequence). CDR3 length: 14 residues. CDR3 nucleotide sequence: TGCAGTGCTAGAGTGTGGGAGTTTCTCAATGAGCAGTTCTTC. It yields the protein CSARVWEFLNEQFF.